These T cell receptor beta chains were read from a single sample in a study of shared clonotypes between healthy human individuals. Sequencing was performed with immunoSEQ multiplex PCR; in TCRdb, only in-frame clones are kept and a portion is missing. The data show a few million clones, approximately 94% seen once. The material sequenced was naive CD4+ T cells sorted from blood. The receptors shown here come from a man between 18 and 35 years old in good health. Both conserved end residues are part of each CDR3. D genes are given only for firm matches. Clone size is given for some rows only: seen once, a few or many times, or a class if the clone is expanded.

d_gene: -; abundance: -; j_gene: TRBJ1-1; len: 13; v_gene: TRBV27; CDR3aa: CASSRAMNTEAFF; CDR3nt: TGTGCCAGCAGTCGGGCCATGAACACTGAAGCTTTCTTT
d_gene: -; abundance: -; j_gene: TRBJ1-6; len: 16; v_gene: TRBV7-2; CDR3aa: CASSSNPTGTKSPLHF; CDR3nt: TGTGCCAGCAGCTCAAACCCCACCGGGACCAAATCACCCCTCCACTTT
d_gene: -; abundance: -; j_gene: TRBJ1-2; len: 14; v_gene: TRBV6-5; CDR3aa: CASSYRLQNYGYTF; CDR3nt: TGTGCCAGCAGTTACAGATTACAGAACTATGGCTACACCTTC
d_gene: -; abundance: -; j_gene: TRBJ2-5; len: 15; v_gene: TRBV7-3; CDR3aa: CASSLIGGPQETQYF; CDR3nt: TGTGCCAGCAGCTTAATCGGGGGCCCCCAAGAGACCCAGTACTTC
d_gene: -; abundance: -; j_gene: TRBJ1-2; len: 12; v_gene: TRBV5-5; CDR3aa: CASSWGAAGYTF; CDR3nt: TGTGCCAGCTCCTGGGGGGCTGCTGGCTACACCTTC
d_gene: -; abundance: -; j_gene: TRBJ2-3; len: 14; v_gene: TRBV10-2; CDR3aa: CASMDWEGTDTQYF; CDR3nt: TGCGCCAGCATGGACTGGGAAGGAACAGATACGCAGTATTTT
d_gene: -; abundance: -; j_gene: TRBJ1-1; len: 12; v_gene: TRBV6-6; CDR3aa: CASRTTGPGAFF; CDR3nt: TGTGCCAGCAGGACCACAGGGCCGGGGGCTTTCTTT
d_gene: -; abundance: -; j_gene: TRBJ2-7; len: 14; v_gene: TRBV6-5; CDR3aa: CASSYGRGSYEQYF; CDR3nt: TGTGCCAGCAGTTACGGACGGGGATCCTACGAGCAGTACTTC
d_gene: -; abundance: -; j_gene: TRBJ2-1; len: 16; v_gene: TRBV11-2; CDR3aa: CASSPEAGFGRDEQFF; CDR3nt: TGTGCCAGCAGCCCCGAAGCGGGCTTCGGTCGGGATGAGCAGTTCTTC
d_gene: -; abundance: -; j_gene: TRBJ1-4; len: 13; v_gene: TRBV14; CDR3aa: CASSRGPNEKLFF; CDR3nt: TGTGCCAGCAGTCGGGGACCTAATGAAAAACTGTTTTTT
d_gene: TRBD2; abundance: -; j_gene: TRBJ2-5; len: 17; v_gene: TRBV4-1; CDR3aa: CASSQDPQVAGLETQYF; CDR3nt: TGCGCCAGCAGCCAAGATCCCCAGGTAGCGGGGCTAGAGACCCAGTACTTC
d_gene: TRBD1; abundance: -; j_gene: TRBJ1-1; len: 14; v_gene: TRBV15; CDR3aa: CATSRTGGSTEAFF; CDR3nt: TGTGCCACCAGCAGGACAGGGGGATCCACTGAAGCTTTCTTT
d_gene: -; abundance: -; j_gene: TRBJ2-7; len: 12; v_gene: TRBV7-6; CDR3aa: CASSLGRHEQYF; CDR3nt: TGTGCCAGCAGCTTAGGTCGCCACGAGCAGTACTTC
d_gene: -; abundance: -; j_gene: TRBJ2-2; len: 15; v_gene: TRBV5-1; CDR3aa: CASSFWDTNTGELFF; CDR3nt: TGCGCCAGCAGCTTTTGGGACACGAACACCGGGGAGCTGTTTTTT
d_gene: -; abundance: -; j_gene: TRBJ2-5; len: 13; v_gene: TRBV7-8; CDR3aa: CASSLERQETQYF; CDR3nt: TGTGCCAGCAGCTTAGAGCGCCAAGAGACCCAGTACTTC
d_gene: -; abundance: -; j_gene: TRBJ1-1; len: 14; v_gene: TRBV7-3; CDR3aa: CASSVRSNRPEAFF; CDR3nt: TGTGCCAGCTCAGTCAGGTCGAACCGGCCTGAGGCTTTCTTT
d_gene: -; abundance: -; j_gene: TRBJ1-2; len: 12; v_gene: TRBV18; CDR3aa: CASSPREFGYTF; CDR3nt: TGTGCCAGCTCACCTCGGGAGTTTGGCTACACCTTC
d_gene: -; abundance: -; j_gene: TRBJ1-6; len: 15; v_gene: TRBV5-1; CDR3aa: CASSLLSTTGPPLHF; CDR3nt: TGCGCCAGCAGCTTGCTGAGCACCACGGGGCCACCCCTCCACTTT
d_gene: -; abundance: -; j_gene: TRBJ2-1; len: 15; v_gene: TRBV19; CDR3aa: CASMDSKRSYNEQFF; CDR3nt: TGTGCCAGTATGGACAGCAAGCGCTCCTACAATGAGCAGTTCTTC
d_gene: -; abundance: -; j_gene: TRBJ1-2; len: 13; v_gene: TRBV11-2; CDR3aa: CASSLTDSYGYTF; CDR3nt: TGTGCCAGCAGCTTAACGGACAGCTATGGCTACACCTTC
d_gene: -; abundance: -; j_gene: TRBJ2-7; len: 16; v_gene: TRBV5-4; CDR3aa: CASSPGMAGALHEQYF; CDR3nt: TGTGCCAGCAGCCCTGGGATGGCGGGGGCACTCCACGAGCAGTACTTC
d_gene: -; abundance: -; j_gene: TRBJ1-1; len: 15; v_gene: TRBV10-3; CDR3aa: CAISEDVSMGGKAFF; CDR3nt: TGTGCCATCAGTGAGGACGTCTCAATGGGGGGAAAAGCTTTCTTT
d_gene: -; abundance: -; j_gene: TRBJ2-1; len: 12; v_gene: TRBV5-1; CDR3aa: CASSLPSNEQFF; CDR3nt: TGCGCCAGCAGCTTGCCGTCAAATGAGCAGTTCTTC
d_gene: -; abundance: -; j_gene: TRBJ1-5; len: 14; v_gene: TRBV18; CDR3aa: CASSSGSLNQPQHF; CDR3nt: TGTGCCAGCTCCTCAGGGTCGCTTAATCAGCCCCAGCATTTT
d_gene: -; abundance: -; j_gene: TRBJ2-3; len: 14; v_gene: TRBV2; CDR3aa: CASSVGGGTDTQYF; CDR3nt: TGTGCCAGCAGTGTAGGAGGGGGGACAGATACGCAGTATTTT
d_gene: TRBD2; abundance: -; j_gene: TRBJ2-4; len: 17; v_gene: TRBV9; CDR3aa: CASSETLTAGDRNIQYF; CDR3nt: TGTGCCAGCAGCGAGACCCTAACAGCGGGAGACAGGAACATTCAGTACTTC
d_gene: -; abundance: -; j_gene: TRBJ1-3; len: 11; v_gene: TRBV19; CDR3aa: CACYSGNTIYF; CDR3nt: TGTGCCTGCTACTCTGGAAACACCATATATTTT
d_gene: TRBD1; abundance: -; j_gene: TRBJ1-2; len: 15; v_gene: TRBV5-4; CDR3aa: CASSFPGTGPYGYTF; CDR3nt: TGTGCCAGCAGTTTCCCCGGGACAGGGCCCTATGGCTACACCTTC
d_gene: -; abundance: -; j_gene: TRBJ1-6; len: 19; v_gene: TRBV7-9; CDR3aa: CASSFVGSKGNVHNSPLHF; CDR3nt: TGTGCCAGCAGCTTCGTAGGGAGTAAGGGAAACGTACATAATTCACCCCTCCACTTT
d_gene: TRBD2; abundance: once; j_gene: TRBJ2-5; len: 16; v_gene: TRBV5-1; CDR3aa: CASSLGGLAGQETQYF; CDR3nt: TGCGCCAGCAGCTTGGGCGGCCTAGCGGGACAAGAGACCCAGTACTTC
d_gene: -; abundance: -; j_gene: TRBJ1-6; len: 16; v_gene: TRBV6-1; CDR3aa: CASSAQNPPGALTLHF; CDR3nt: TGTGCCAGCAGTGCACAAAATCCTCCGGGGGCATTGACCCTCCACTTT
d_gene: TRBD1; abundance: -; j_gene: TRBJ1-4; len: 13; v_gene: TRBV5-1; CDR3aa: CASSRQGGEKLFF; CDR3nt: TGCGCCAGCAGCCGACAGGGGGGAGAAAAACTGTTTTTT
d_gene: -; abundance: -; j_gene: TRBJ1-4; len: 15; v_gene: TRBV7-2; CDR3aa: CASSPSGGFNEKLFF; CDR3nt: TGTGCCAGCAGCCCCTCGGGCGGGTTTAATGAAAAACTGTTTTTT
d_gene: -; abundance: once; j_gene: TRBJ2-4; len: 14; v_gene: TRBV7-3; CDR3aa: CASSPGLAKNIQYF; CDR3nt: TGTGCCAGCAGCCCGGGACTAGCCAAAAACATTCAGTACTTC
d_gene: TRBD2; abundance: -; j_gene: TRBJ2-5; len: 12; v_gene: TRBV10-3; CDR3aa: CAIGGVSETQYF; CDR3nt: TGTGCCATCGGGGGGGTTTCGGAGACCCAGTACTTC
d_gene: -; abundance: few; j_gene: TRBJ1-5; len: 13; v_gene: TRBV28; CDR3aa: CASNRQNNQPQHF; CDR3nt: TGTGCCAGCAACAGACAGAATAATCAGCCCCAGCATTTT
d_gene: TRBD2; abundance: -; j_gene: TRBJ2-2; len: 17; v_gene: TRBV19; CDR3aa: CASSAWGSGGDTGELFF; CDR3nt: TGTGCCAGTAGTGCCTGGGGAAGCGGGGGTGACACCGGGGAGCTGTTTTTT
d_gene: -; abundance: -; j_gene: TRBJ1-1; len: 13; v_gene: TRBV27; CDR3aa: CASSLRPNTEAFF; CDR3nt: TGTGCCAGCAGTTTAAGGCCGAACACTGAAGCTTTCTTT
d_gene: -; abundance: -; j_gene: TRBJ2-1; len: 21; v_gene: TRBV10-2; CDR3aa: CASSEYDSSGRLSGSYNEQFF; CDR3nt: TGCGCCAGCAGTGAATACGACAGTTCCGGGAGACTATCGGGGTCCTACAATGAGCAGTTCTTC
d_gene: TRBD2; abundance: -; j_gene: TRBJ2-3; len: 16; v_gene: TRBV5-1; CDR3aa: CASSRTSTTSTDTQYF; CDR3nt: TGCGCCAGCAGCCGGACTAGCACCACTAGCACAGATACGCAGTATTTT
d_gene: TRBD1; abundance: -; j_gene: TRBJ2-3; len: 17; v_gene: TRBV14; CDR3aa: CASSQDYRDSTTDTQYF; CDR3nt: TGTGCCAGCAGCCAAGATTACCGGGACAGCACCACAGATACGCAGTATTTT
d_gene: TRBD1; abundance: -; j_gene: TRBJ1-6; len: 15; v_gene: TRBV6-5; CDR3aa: CASSYLTGYNSPLHF; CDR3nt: TGTGCCAGCAGTTACCTGACAGGGTATAATTCACCCCTCCACTTT
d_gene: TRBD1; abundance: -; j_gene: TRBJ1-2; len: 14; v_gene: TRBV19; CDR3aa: CASSMGQGGYGYTF; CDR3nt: TGTGCCAGTAGTATGGGACAGGGGGGCTATGGCTACACCTTC
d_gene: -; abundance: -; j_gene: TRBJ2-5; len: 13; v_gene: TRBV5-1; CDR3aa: CASSLGPVETQYF; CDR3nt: TGCGCCAGCAGCTTGGGTCCCGTTGAGACCCAGTACTTC
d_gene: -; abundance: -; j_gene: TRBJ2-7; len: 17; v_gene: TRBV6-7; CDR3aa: CASSYPSPDRLSYEQYF; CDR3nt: TGTGCCAGCAGTTACCCCTCCCCCGACAGGCTCTCCTACGAGCAGTACTTC
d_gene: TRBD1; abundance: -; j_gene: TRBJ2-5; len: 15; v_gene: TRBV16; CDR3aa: CASSVRDSERETQYF; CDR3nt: TGTGCCAGCAGCGTAAGGGACAGCGAACGGGAGACCCAGTACTTC
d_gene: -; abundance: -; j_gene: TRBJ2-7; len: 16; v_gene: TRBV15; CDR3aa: CATSRAAGVIAYEQYF; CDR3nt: TGTGCCACCAGCAGGGCTGCCGGGGTCATAGCCTACGAGCAGTACTTC
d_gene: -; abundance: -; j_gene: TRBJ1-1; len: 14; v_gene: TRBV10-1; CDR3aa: CASSGAGLYTEAFF; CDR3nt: TGCGCCAGCAGTGGGGCAGGGTTGTACACTGAAGCTTTCTTT
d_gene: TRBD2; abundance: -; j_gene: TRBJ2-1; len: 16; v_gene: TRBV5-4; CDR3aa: CASSAGTSGGADEQFF; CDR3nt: TGTGCCAGCAGCGCCGGGACTAGCGGGGGGGCCGATGAGCAGTTCTTC
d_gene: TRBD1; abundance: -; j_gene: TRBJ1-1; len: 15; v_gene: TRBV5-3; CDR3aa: CARSLRQGRDTEAFF; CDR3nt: TGTGCCAGAAGCTTAAGACAGGGAAGGGACACTGAAGCTTTCTTT
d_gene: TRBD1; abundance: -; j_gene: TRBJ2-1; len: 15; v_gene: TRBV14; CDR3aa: CASSLTGQSYNEQFF; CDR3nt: TGTGCCAGCAGCTTAACGGGACAGAGCTACAATGAGCAGTTCTTC
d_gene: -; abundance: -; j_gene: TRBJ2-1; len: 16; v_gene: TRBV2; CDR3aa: CASSEALVRGNNEQFF; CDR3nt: TGTGCCAGCAGTGAAGCGTTGGTAAGGGGGAACAATGAGCAGTTCTTC
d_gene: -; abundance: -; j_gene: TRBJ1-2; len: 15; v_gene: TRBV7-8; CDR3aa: CASSGSGGMSYGYTF; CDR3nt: TGTGCCAGCAGCGGTAGTGGGGGAATGTCCTATGGCTACACCTTC
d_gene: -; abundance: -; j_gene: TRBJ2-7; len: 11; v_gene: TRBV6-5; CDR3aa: CASSNYYEQYF; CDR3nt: TGTGCCAGCAGTAACTACTACGAGCAGTACTTC
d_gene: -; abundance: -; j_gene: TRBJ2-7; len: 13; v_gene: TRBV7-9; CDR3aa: CASSRKGIYEQYF; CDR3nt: TGTGCCAGCAGCCGTAAGGGGATCTACGAGCAGTACTTC
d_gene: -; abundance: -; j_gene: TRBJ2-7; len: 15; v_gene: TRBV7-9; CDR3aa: CASSPGTASSYEQYF; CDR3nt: TGTGCCAGCAGCCCGGGGACTGCTAGCTCCTACGAGCAGTACTTC
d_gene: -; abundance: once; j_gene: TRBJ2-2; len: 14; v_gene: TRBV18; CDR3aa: CASSPLPLGGELFF; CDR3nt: TGTGCCAGCTCCCCACTGCCCCTAGGCGGGGAGCTGTTTTTT
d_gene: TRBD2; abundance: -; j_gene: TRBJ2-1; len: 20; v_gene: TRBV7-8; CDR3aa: CASSLVGGLAGERAYNEQFF; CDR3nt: TGTGCCAGCAGCTTAGTCGGTGGGCTAGCGGGAGAACGCGCCTACAATGAGCAGTTCTTC